What follows is one T cell receptor (beta chain) and its context. The antigen it binds to is not known. Per-base qualities were not stored, and no clone one base away is much larger. After removal of 3 bases from V and 5 bases from J, the junction retains 6 bases not matched to a gene. From the cysteine through the phenylalanine, the CDR3 covers 16 amino acids. Just CDR3 DNA is preserved here, 48 bases in frame from base 1. CDR1 MNHNY and CDR2 SVGAGI were looked up in the germline V gene (reference sequence). The cohort was made up of 650 to 700 healthy bone marrow donors. All cohort members were sampled while nominally healthy, although unrecorded immune exposures were likely present. The donor tested CMV seropositive and was one of the 289 seropositive cohort members. Every donor gave a peripheral blood sample, and the peripheral blood mononuclear cells from that sample were used for TCR beta sequencing. Genomic DNA was extracted from the blood cell samples with the Qiagen DNeasy Blood Extraction Kit.

The data were obtained in a study of cytomegalovirus exposure and HLA in healthy donors (dated by TCRdb to about 2017). Study-level background: According to an earlier analysis of 587 of the donors, 150 million to 200 million T cells yielded roughly 110 million unique TCR beta sequences and less than 300 Gb of sequence data. Roughly 300 gigabases of sequencing data and some 85 million unique TCR sequences were included in an early release covering about 700 HLA-typed donors. The genetic ancestry cluster associated with self-reported Caucasian donors included 70% to 85% of the approximately 430 genotyped donors. The aim of the study was to test whether cataloging public T cell receptors could identify signatures of past pathogen exposure. The study profiled the T cell repertoires of under 700 subjects by immunosequencing and related them to cytomegalovirus serostatus. A separate validation cohort of roughly 130 different subjects was used in addition to the 666-subject first cohort. The study combined high-throughput TCR immunosequencing, statistical association of individual TCRs with disease status, and machine learning to predict cytomegalovirus infection status. To study patterns of TCR occurrence, a later analysis re-analyzed previously published TCR beta repertoires from around 700 donors and added high-resolution HLA genotyping. Rather than using new phenotypic data, the later analysis identified candidate immune exposures from TCR beta sequences and from how often those sequences occurred across donors. To decide whether each TCR beta V gene segment behaved as functional or pseudogenic, an earlier analysis of some 570 of the donors relied on high-throughput TCR beta sequencing. Donor age, sex, ethnicity and CMV serostatus were compiled together with the repertoire data. In a later genetic analysis, genome-wide SNP genotypes for about 55% of the roughly 670 donors were used, and that subset was treated as a discovery cohort. All discovery cohort repertoires had been generated using a single sequencing platform. HLA typing covered class I and class II loci at four-digit resolution. Typing coverage varied by locus: roughly 629-640 donors for A, B, C, DRB1 and DQB1; roughly 510 for DQA1; about 570 for DPA1; approximately 490 for DPB1. A handful of DR-DQ haplotypes were handled as single units for association and clustering because linkage in the cohort was strong. Among 350 to 400 genotyped donors of the cohort, an average of approximately 240,000 unique TCR beta nucleotide sequences were sequenced per donor, around 20% of them non-productive.

Points the paper makes about the study in general: A cluster of highly shared sequence variants was judged likely to be a technical artifact of the sequencing pipeline. The 87-base-pair reads could not distinguish some IMGT-functional V segments, including TRBV6-2 and TRBV6-3, so those segments were excluded. The study listed approximately 160 TCR beta chains as associated with cytomegalovirus. In an earlier analysis of 500 to 650 of the donors, most TCR beta V segments appeared in productive rearrangements about 90% or about 30% of the time, broadly matching IMGT annotations. An association between a missense DCLRE1C variant and V-gene and J-gene trimming of TCR beta chains was found in a later genetic analysis and replicated in an independent cohort. A later analysis reported that several top co-occurrence clusters appeared linked to parvovirus B19, influenza, CMV and Epstein-Barr virus. According to a later analysis, TCR association rates differed among HLA loci, with DRB1 alleles showing the most associated TCRs and HLA-C alleles showing the fewest. Correlated functional status among segregating V segments might reflect linkage disequilibrium, but an unknown experimental factor could not be ruled out. The earlier analysis of almost 600 of the donors excluded 15 to 20 rarely observed V segments, including chromosome 9 orphons, because counts were too low. This cohort had only TCR beta chains sequenced, and the lack of alpha or paired-chain data limited which features could be detected. In vitro tests confirmed that three of the cytomegalovirus-associated TCR beta chains recognize cytomegalovirus antigens. Presence/absence analyses assumed roughly uniform sequencing depth across donors, an assumption that may not hold. Immune exposure information for the cohort was limited to CMV serostatus. Strong co-occurrence of HLA alleles, especially DR and DQ, made assigning TCR associations to individual alleles difficult. According to the authors, the approach could potentially be generalized to other disease states and immunological phenotypes. The classifier was reported to diagnose cytomegalovirus status with high specificity and sensitivity in both the original and validation cohorts. Specific HLA alleles were associated with 15,000 to 20,000 TCR beta sequences at a false discovery rate of 0.05 in a later analysis. In a later analysis, most CMV-associated TCR beta chains were found to appear HLA-restricted, with HLA associations seemingly driven largely by CMV exposure. HLA typing was unavailable for some donors at each locus, so association tests used only the typed subset. In a later genetic analysis, fewer N-insertions in productive TCRs were reported among donors in an Asian-associated ancestry cluster than the roughly 640-donor mean. A further reported finding was that TCR beta sequences accurately predicted the HLA-A and HLA-B alleles for most subjects in the first cohort. In a later analysis, HLA-associated TCR beta chains showed more clonal expansion and lower generation probabilities than non-associated chains that were equally common. Across donors, most TCR sequences were observed very rarely, whereas some public TCRs were present in many individuals.

Preparation of the library involved the immunoSEQ multiplex PCR assay. The multiplex PCR relied on a mix of 60 forward primers for TCR Vbeta segments and 13 reverse primers for TCR Jbeta segments. The CDR3 region of rearranged TCR beta genes was amplified from genomic DNA with a multiplex PCR assay. The amplified TCR beta libraries were sequenced on the Illumina HiSeq System as 87-base-pair reads. Turning to the authors' computational methods: A later analysis counted 65 million to 90 million unique TCR beta chains across the 550 to 700 repertoires, and 9 million to 14 million of these chains were shared by at least two donors. Raw reads were error-corrected and collapsed into unique sequences by a nearest-neighbor algorithm in which closely related sequences were merged to remove PCR and sequencing errors. To assign V, D and J gene segments, CDR3 sequences were aligned to IMGT reference sequences. For a sequence to be retained, a match of at least six nucleotides to both a V gene segment and a J gene segment was required. Rearrangements were called productive when the CDR3 lacked stop codons and stayed in frame with V and J; all others were non-productive. CDR3 was defined by IMGT convention, running from the second conserved V-encoded cysteine to the conserved J-encoded phenylalanine. The earlier analysis of 587 of the donors excluded any sequence lacking an unambiguous match to a single V gene segment. An earlier analysis of a few hundred of the donors called V segments functional above 56.7% productive rearrangements and segregating when the between-donor standard deviation exceeded 5%. A statistical classification framework was built for diagnosing cytomegalovirus status from the catalog of TCR beta chain sequences. V and J gene assignment, in a later analysis, came from comparing TCR nucleotide sequences with IMGT/GENE-DB human TR gene sequences. The TCRdist pipeline was used in a later analysis to assign CDR3 sequences and most-parsimonious VDJ recombination scenarios. In a later analysis, each TCR beta chain was defined by its CDR3 amino acid sequence together with its V-gene family, and reads without a unique V-gene family were excluded. To address suspected cross-contamination and a sequencing artifact, a later analysis removed 450 to 700 highly shared, low-generation-probability nucleotide sequences. For each public chain, a later analysis derived a clonal expansion index from normalized ranks of inferred template counts within each repertoire. Generation probabilities in a later analysis came from a VDJ recombination model fitted to out-of-frame rearrangements, and those results were checked against IGoR. In a later analysis, TCR-TCR, TCR-HLA and TCR-CMV co-occurrence was scored with hypergeometric tests, and a repertoire-size bias correction was applied to TCR pairs. A later analysis estimated false discovery rates by permuting HLA or CMV assignments 20 times. A later analysis grouped co-occurring TCRs with DBSCAN, adding TCRdist sequence similarity when clustering within HLA-allele-positive subsets. For co-occurrence clustering, repertoires with fewer than 30,000 or more than 120,000 public chains were excluded, along with several repertoires with anomalous nucleotide sharing. Entries here come from immuneACCESS through TCRdb and include only in-frame sequences with V and J called. Some clones fail to appear in such tables; in the studies checked, an unresolved V gene covers under half of the shortfall, and the cause of the remainder is unknown. For V, J and clone size, that table is used; D and trimming come from the DNA. The sample records roughly 160,000 clones, roughly four fifths of which are singletons. The top ten clonotypes cover around 10% of the sample.

The source is a man between 45 and 60 years old in good health and CMV-seropositive. In this chain, TRBV6-6 is recombined with TRBJ2-5, with TRBD2 matching 13 junction bases. The specimen sequenced was PBMCs. The DNA sequence is given as TGTGCCAGCAGTTATGCAGGACTAGCGGGAGTGGAGACCCAGTACTTC. Its protein reads: CASSYAGLAGVETQYF.